Listed below are T cell receptor beta chains from one sample, sequenced in a study of shared clonotypes between healthy human individuals. The repertoire was sequenced with immunoSEQ multiplex PCR; TCRdb's copy has only in-frame clones and lacks some. This table has over 2 million clones, roughly 95% appearing once. The sample comprised naive CD4+ T cells sorted from blood. The receptors were gathered from a man aged 18-30 years in good health. The CDR3 runs from the conserved cysteine through the conserved F or W. Each record gives: clone size, V gene, J gene, CDR3 length, D gene, CDR3 protein, CDR3 DNA. D genes are given only for firm matches. A row's size may be missing; if present it is once, few, many or a size class.

size: -
V: TRBV6-6
J: TRBJ1-5
length: 15
D: TRBD1
CDR3: CASSSSDRGNQPQHF
DNA: TGTGCCAGCAGTTCGTCGGACAGGGGGAATCAGCCCCAGCATTTT

size: -
V: TRBV5-1
J: TRBJ2-3
length: 14
D: -
CDR3: CASSRISSEDTQYF
DNA: TGCGCCAGCAGCCGGATCAGCTCGGAAGATACGCAGTATTTT

size: -
V: TRBV5-4
J: TRBJ2-5
length: 15
D: TRBD2
CDR3: CASSSLAGGRETQYF
DNA: TGTGCCAGCAGTTCGCTAGCGGGAGGGCGAGAGACCCAGTACTTC

size: -
V: TRBV6-5
J: TRBJ2-1
length: 15
D: TRBD1
CDR3: CASSTRQGSYNEQFF
DNA: TGTGCCAGCAGCACCAGACAGGGCTCCTACAATGAGCAGTTCTTC

size: -
V: TRBV7-9
J: TRBJ1-1
length: 15
D: -
CDR3: CASRVQSGGITEAFF
DNA: TGTGCCAGCAGAGTACAATCCGGGGGAATCACTGAAGCTTTCTTT

size: -
V: TRBV28
J: TRBJ2-7
length: 17
D: -
CDR3: CASSSSQGYRSSYEQYF
DNA: TGTGCCAGCAGTTCCTCTCAGGGTTACAGGAGCTCCTACGAGCAGTACTTC

size: -
V: TRBV2
J: TRBJ1-5
length: 15
D: -
CDR3: CASRGDIYSNQPQHF
DNA: TGTGCCAGCAGAGGGGACATATATAGCAATCAGCCCCAGCATTTT

size: -
V: TRBV19
J: TRBJ1-5
length: 14
D: -
CDR3: CASSIVNGNQPQHF
DNA: TGTGCCAGTAGTATAGTAAATGGCAATCAGCCCCAGCATTTT

size: many
V: TRBV30
J: TRBJ1-6
length: 13
D: -
CDR3: CAWKVGPQAPLHF
DNA: TGTGCCTGGAAGGTAGGCCCCCAGGCACCCCTCCACTTT

size: -
V: TRBV7-2
J: TRBJ2-7
length: 13
D: -
CDR3: CASSLEGPYEQYF
DNA: TGTGCCAGCAGCTTAGAGGGTCCGTACGAGCAGTACTTC

size: -
V: TRBV6-1
J: TRBJ1-4
length: 15
D: -
CDR3: CASSPLDGRNEKLFF
DNA: TGTGCCAGCAGTCCCTTGGATGGGAGGAATGAAAAACTGTTTTTT

size: -
V: TRBV6-5
J: TRBJ1-1
length: 14
D: TRBD1
CDR3: CASKRDRQNTEAFF
DNA: TGTGCCAGCAAACGGGACAGGCAGAACACTGAAGCTTTCTTT

size: -
V: TRBV5-1
J: TRBJ1-6
length: 16
D: -
CDR3: CASSPRLSSYNSPLHF
DNA: TGCGCCAGCAGTCCCCGACTGAGCTCCTATAATTCACCCCTCCACTTT

size: -
V: TRBV18
J: TRBJ2-7
length: 14
D: -
CDR3: CASSPRQGFDEQYF
DNA: TGTGCCAGCTCCCCGAGGCAGGGATTCGACGAGCAGTACTTC

size: -
V: TRBV7-8
J: TRBJ1-5
length: 15
D: -
CDR3: CASSPERSDNQPQHF
DNA: TGTGCCAGCAGCCCTGAACGGAGCGACAATCAGCCCCAGCATTTT

size: -
V: TRBV30
J: TRBJ1-3
length: 14
D: -
CDR3: CAWSAPSSGNTIYF
DNA: TGTGCCTGGAGCGCCCCGAGCTCTGGAAACACCATATATTTT

size: -
V: TRBV30
J: TRBJ2-7
length: 12
D: TRBD2
CDR3: CAWLQTSGPPSF
DNA: TGTGCCTGGCTCCAGACTAGCGGTCCCCCCTCCTTC

size: -
V: TRBV28
J: TRBJ2-7
length: 16
D: TRBD1
CDR3: CASRSQGTGSSYEQYF
DNA: TGTGCCAGTCGATCCCAGGGGACAGGTTCAAGCTACGAGCAGTACTTC

size: once
V: TRBV6-5
J: TRBJ1-2
length: 14
D: TRBD1
CDR3: CASRPGTGNYGYTF
DNA: TGTGCCAGCAGGCCCGGGACAGGGAACTATGGCTACACCTTC

size: once
V: TRBV5-4
J: TRBJ1-2
length: 16
D: -
CDR3: CASSLVASASHYGYTF
DNA: TGTGCCAGCAGCTTGGTCGCGTCAGCGAGCCACTATGGCTACACCTTC

size: -
V: TRBV5-4
J: TRBJ1-6
length: 14
D: -
CDR3: CASSSVGRGSPLHF
DNA: TGTGCCAGCAGCTCCGTCGGACGGGGATCACCCCTCCACTTT

size: -
V: TRBV7-2
J: TRBJ1-2
length: 15
D: TRBD1
CDR3: CASSQRTGGIYGYTF
DNA: TGTGCCAGCAGCCAACGGACAGGGGGCATCTATGGCTACACCTTC

size: -
V: TRBV19
J: TRBJ2-7
length: 14
D: TRBD2
CDR3: CASSTSGGTYEQYF
DNA: TGTGCCAGTAGTACCAGCGGGGGGACCTACGAGCAGTACTTC

size: -
V: TRBV19
J: TRBJ1-5
length: 16
D: -
CDR3: CASTGTGIGSNQPQHF
DNA: TGTGCCAGTACTGGGACTGGGATTGGGAGCAATCAGCCCCAGCATTTT

size: -
V: TRBV11-2
J: TRBJ2-5
length: 14
D: TRBD2
CDR3: CASSQGLATTPQYF
DNA: TGTGCCAGCAGCCAGGGACTAGCCACCACGCCCCAGTACTTC

size: -
V: TRBV1
J: TRBJ2-3
length: 18
D: -
CDR3: CTSSQGANRGPCTDTQYF
DNA: TGCACCAGCAGCCAAGGGGCCAACAGGGGTCCCTGCACAGATACGCAGTATTTT

size: -
V: TRBV6-1
J: TRBJ2-2
length: 16
D: TRBD2
CDR3: CASSEGAGVLGGELFF
DNA: TGTGCCAGCAGTGAGGGAGCGGGGGTCCTCGGCGGGGAGCTGTTTTTT

size: -
V: TRBV7-2
J: TRBJ1-4
length: 13
D: TRBD1
CDR3: CASTNRGNEKLFF
DNA: TGTGCCAGCACCAACAGGGGGAATGAAAAACTGTTTTTT

size: -
V: TRBV29-1
J: TRBJ2-1
length: 14
D: -
CDR3: CSVFRGPDSNEQFF
DNA: TGCAGCGTTTTTCGGGGGCCAGATTCTAATGAGCAGTTCTTC

size: -
V: TRBV25-1
J: TRBJ2-3
length: 15
D: -
CDR3: CASTNSGSWTDTQYF
DNA: TGTGCCAGTACCAACTCAGGGTCGTGGACAGATACGCAGTATTTT

size: -
V: TRBV6-8
J: TRBJ1-2
length: 19
D: TRBD1
CDR3: CASSPKGGQGSVEKDGYTF
DNA: TGTGCCAGCAGTCCAAAAGGGGGACAGGGAAGTGTTGAGAAGGATGGCTACACCTTC

size: once
V: TRBV5-1
J: TRBJ2-3
length: 15
D: -
CDR3: CASSSVGGGTDTQYF
DNA: TGCGCCAGCAGCTCTGTTGGAGGGGGGACAGATACGCAGTATTTT

size: once
V: TRBV28
J: TRBJ2-4
length: 13
D: TRBD1
CDR3: CATRRTGDNIQYF
DNA: TGTGCCACCAGACGGACAGGGGACAACATTCAGTACTTC

size: -
V: TRBV11-2
J: TRBJ1-4
length: 15
D: -
CDR3: CASSQFKGQTEKLFF
DNA: TGTGCCAGCAGCCAATTTAAAGGACAAACGGAAAAACTGTTTTTT

size: -
V: TRBV6-5
J: TRBJ1-1
length: 14
D: -
CDR3: CASSNSGGGTEAFF
DNA: TGTGCCAGCAGCAATTCTGGGGGTGGCACTGAAGCTTTCTTT

size: -
V: TRBV10-3
J: TRBJ1-5
length: 13
D: -
CDR3: CAISDDLTQPQHF
DNA: TGTGCCATCAGTGACGACCTGACTCAGCCCCAGCATTTT

size: -
V: TRBV5-1
J: TRBJ1-2
length: 14
D: -
CDR3: CASSSDSINYGYTF
DNA: TGCGCCAGCAGCTCGGACAGCATTAACTATGGCTACACCTTC

size: -
V: TRBV18
J: TRBJ1-6
length: 15
D: TRBD1
CDR3: CASSPAGGNNSPLHF
DNA: TGTGCCAGCTCACCGGCAGGGGGGAATAATTCACCCCTCCACTTT

size: -
V: TRBV7-2
J: TRBJ2-7
length: 14
D: -
CDR3: CASTRGLSSYEQYF
DNA: TGTGCCAGCACCAGGGGACTTTCCTCCTACGAGCAGTACTTC

size: -
V: TRBV6-1
J: TRBJ2-5
length: 18
D: -
CDR3: CASSEGSRGLLHQETQYF
DNA: TGTGCCAGCAGTGAAGGGAGTCGAGGATTGTTACATCAAGAGACCCAGTACTTC

size: few
V: TRBV7-2
J: TRBJ1-2
length: 12
D: -
CDR3: CASSLMGRGYTF
DNA: TGTGCCAGCAGCTTAATGGGCCGGGGCTACACCTTC

size: -
V: TRBV2
J: TRBJ1-1
length: 14
D: -
CDR3: CASSVGGRRTEAFF
DNA: TGTGCCAGCAGTGTAGGGGGACGTCGCACTGAAGCTTTCTTT

size: -
V: TRBV18
J: TRBJ2-7
length: 14
D: -
CDR3: CASSPGLVGYEQYF
DNA: TGTGCCAGCTCCCCCGGGCTAGTGGGCTACGAGCAGTACTTC

size: -
V: TRBV9
J: TRBJ2-3
length: 16
D: -
CDR3: CASSATEGLITDTQYF
DNA: TGTGCCAGCAGCGCCACGGAAGGACTGATCACAGATACGCAGTATTTT

size: -
V: TRBV30
J: TRBJ1-6
length: 14
D: -
CDR3: CACNPVITNSPLHF
DNA: TGTGCCTGTAACCCGGTGATCACGAATTCACCCCTCCACTTT

size: -
V: TRBV7-2
J: TRBJ2-5
length: 13
D: -
CDR3: CASSLAFPGTQYF
DNA: TGTGCCAGCAGCTTAGCGTTCCCTGGGACCCAGTACTTC

size: -
V: TRBV7-9
J: TRBJ1-6
length: 18
D: -
CDR3: CASSPGLGGVYYNSPLHF
DNA: TGTGCCAGCAGCCCCGGGCTGGGAGGGGTCTACTATAATTCACCCCTCCACTTT

size: -
V: TRBV7-2
J: TRBJ2-2
length: 12
D: -
CDR3: CASVLNTGELFF
DNA: TGTGCCAGCGTCTTGAACACCGGGGAGCTGTTTTTT

size: -
V: TRBV5-1
J: TRBJ2-3
length: 16
D: -
CDR3: CASSLVTGASTDTQYF
DNA: TGCGCCAGCAGCTTGGTTACGGGGGCAAGCACAGATACGCAGTATTTT

size: -
V: TRBV27
J: TRBJ1-2
length: 11
D: -
CDR3: CASSSQGGFTF
DNA: TGTGCCAGCAGTTCCCAGGGAGGGTTTACCTTC

size: -
V: TRBV29-1
J: TRBJ2-7
length: 15
D: TRBD1
CDR3: CSVGVIGQGVNEQYF
DNA: TGCAGCGTTGGAGTTATCGGACAGGGAGTTAACGAGCAGTACTTC

size: -
V: TRBV5-4
J: TRBJ2-7
length: 14
D: -
CDR3: CASSLDLRGLEQYF
DNA: TGTGCCAGCAGCTTGGATCTCCGGGGGCTCGAGCAGTACTTC

size: -
V: TRBV4-2
J: TRBJ2-3
length: 17
D: TRBD2
CDR3: CASSQELAGGGGDTQYF
DNA: TGTGCCAGCAGCCAAGAGCTAGCGGGAGGAGGGGGAGATACGCAGTATTTT

size: -
V: TRBV10-3
J: TRBJ2-1
length: 15
D: -
CDR3: CAISDSGTTYNEQFF
DNA: TGTGCCATCAGTGACTCAGGGACAACCTACAATGAGCAGTTCTTC

size: -
V: TRBV7-9
J: TRBJ2-7
length: 13
D: TRBD2
CDR3: CASSEGGPYEQYF
DNA: TGTGCCAGCAGCGAGGGAGGGCCATACGAGCAGTACTTC